This T cell receptor beta chain was observed in a study of early stage breast cancer tumors. CDR1 and CDR2 (germline): GTSNPN, SVGIG (reference sequence). V was shortened by 2 bases and J by 4 bases, with 5 bases between the two germline ends. The CDR3 covers 12 residues. Blood replicates held 0.5 ug DNA, tumor or normal breast roughly 1.5 ug, two each. Sequencing used immunoSEQ multiplex PCR; TCRdb keeps in-frame clones, though not all of them. This table holds 20,000 to 30,000 clones, roughly 67% found once. For this clone: The antigen is not known.

Study-wide results and limits: In about 90% of the 16 patients, blood comparison separated tumor from normal breast.

The sequencing sample was made of breast tumor tissue. The clonotype was recovered from a person between 55 and 69 years old with breast cancer. The chain employs TRBV30 and TRBJ1-4, with D unresolved. This chain's CDR3 is CAWSSRNEKLFF. The CDR3, as DNA: TGTGCCTGGAGTTCCCGTAATGAAAAACTGTTTTTT.